This T cell receptor (beta chain) was captured by sequencing in a study of cytomegalovirus exposure and HLA in healthy donors. The donors comprised healthy bone marrow donors. Overall study results and limits: According to a later analysis, most TCR beta chains associated with CMV appeared HLA-restricted. In a later analysis, common viral pathogens appeared linked to several of the most significant clusters.

The PCR contained 60 Vbeta and 13 Jbeta primers. Sequencing was performed with immunoSEQ multiplex PCR; in TCRdb, only in-frame clones are kept and a portion is missing. Of about 120,000 clones listed, 70% to 80% are singletons. J lost 6 bases, V lost 6 bases, and 6 bases had no gene match. The germline V gene has CDR1 KGHSH and CDR2 LQKENI. The CDR3 has 13 amino acids. This clone was seen a single time. Antigen unknown. This chain uses TRBV18 with TRBJ2-3; TRBD2 aligns across 7 bases. The receptor's source is a man aged 25-45 years in good health and CMV-seropositive. The sample taken for sequencing was PBMCs. The CDR3 coding sequence is TGTGCCAGCTCGGGGAGGGCCTCTGATACGCAGTATTTT. Its protein product is CASSGRASDTQYF.